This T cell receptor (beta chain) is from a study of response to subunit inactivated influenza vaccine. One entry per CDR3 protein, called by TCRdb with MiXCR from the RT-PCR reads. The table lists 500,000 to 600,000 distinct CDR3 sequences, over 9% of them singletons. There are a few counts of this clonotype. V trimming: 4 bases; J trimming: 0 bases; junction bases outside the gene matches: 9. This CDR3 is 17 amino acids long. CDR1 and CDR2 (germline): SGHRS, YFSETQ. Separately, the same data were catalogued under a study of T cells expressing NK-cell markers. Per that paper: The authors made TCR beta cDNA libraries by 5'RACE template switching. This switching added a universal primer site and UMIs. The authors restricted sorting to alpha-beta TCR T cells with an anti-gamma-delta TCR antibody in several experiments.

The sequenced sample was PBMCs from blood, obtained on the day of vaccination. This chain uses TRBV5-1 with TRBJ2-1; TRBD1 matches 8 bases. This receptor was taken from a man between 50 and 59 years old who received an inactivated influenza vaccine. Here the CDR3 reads CASSLGTGLSSYNEQFF. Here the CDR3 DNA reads TGCGCCAGCAGCCTGGGGACAGGTCTATCCTCCTACAATGAGCAGTTCTTC.